The TCR beta chain under discussion was sequenced for a study of OX40 agonist ivuxolimab in advanced cancers. Looking at the study overall: Intravenous ivuxolimab was administered to patients every 2 weeks at 0.01 to 10 mg/kg. Averaging roughly 60 years in age, with a range of about 23 to 85, the cohort was around 83% male.

Measured with immunoSEQ multiplex PCR; TCRdb has only the in-frame clones, and not every one. Of 70,000 to 95,000 clones listed, 70% to 90% were seen once; the top ten hold 0.76%. Study-level findings and limits: In general, CD8+ T cells held more expanded clones than CD4+ did, on average.

A word on this clone: Its target is not known.

Any history of autoimmune disease or systemic immunosuppression disqualified patients. CDR3 size: 14 residues. Germline CDR1 SGHTA, CDR2 FQGNSA. V trimming: 4 bases; J trimming: 6 bases; junction bases outside the gene matches: 7. The sample in question was CD4+ or CD8+ T cells sorted from blood, obtained in a trial of the OX40 agonist ivuxolimab. The chain links TRBV7-2 to TRBJ2-3; TRBD1 matches at 7 bases. The clonotype comes from an adult with an advanced solid tumor such as melanoma, head and neck, liver or kidney cancer. The CDR3 loop is CASSYTGQVDTQYF. CDR3 DNA sequence: TGTGCCAGCAGCTACACCGGACAGGTGGATACGCAGTATTTT.